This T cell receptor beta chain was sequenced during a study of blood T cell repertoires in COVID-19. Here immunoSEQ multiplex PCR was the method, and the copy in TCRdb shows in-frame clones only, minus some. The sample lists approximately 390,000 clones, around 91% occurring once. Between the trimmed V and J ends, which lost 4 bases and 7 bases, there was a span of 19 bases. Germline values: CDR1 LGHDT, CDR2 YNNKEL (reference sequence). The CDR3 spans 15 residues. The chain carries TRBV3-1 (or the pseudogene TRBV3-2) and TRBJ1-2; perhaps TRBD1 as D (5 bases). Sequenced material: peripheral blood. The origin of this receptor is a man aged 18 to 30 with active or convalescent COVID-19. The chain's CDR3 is CASSRLGHAQGGYTF. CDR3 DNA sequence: TGTGCCAGCAGCCGATTAGGACATGCCCAAGGTGGCTACACCTTC.